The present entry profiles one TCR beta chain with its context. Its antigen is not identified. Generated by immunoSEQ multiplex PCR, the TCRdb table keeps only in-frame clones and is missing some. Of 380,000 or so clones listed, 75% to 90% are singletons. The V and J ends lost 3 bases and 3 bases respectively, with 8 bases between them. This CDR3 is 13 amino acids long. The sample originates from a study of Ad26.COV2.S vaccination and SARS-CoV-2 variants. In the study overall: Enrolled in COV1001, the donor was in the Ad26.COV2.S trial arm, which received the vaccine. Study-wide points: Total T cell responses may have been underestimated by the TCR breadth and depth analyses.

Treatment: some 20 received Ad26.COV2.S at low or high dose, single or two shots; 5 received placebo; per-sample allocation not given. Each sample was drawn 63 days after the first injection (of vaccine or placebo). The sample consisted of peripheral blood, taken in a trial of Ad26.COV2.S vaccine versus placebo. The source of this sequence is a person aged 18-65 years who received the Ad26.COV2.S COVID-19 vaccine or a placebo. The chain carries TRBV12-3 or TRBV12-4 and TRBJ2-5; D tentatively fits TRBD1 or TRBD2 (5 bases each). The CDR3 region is CASSFGGKETQYF. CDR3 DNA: TGTGCCAGCAGTTTTGGGGGTAAAGAGACCCAGTACTTC.